At least ten counts were recorded for the clone carrying this T cell receptor (beta chain). As it was prepared, the TCRbeta library received unique molecular identifiers. TCRdb reprocessed the PCR reads with MiXCR, giving one entry per CDR3 protein. Among about 230,000 distinct CDR3 sequences listed, approximately 10% were seen once. This entry belongs to a study of T-cell reconstitution after alpha-beta-depleted transplantation in children. The CDR3 extends over 15 amino acids. Germline CDR1 SGHRS, CDR2 YFSETQ. V shed 0 bases and J 5 bases; nucleotides not matched to a gene: 5. The sample was PBMCs, taken before TCRalphabeta/CD19-depleted stem cell transplant. The J gene is TRBJ1-2, the V gene TRBV5-1; 9 bases match TRBD1. The origin of this receptor is a child less than two years old with acute myeloid leukemia, due to receive a stem cell transplant. CDR3 loop: CASSLAGGTGYGYTF. For the CDR3, the DNA is TGCGCCAGCAGCTTGGCTGGAGGGACAGGGTATGGCTACACCTTC.